These 27 T cell receptor beta chains were sequenced from one sample in a study of cytomegalovirus exposure and HLA in healthy donors. Both 60 Vbeta primers and 13 Jbeta primers went into the PCR. Repertoires were generated with immunoSEQ multiplex PCR, while TCRdb's copy carries only in-frame clones and drops some. The data contain 130,000 or so clones, roughly 9% of them singletons. Sequencing input: PBMCs. Receptors originate from a woman between 40 and 55 years old in good health and CMV-seropositive.

This clone has more than one count but fewer than ten. V and J are TRBV5-1 and TRBJ2-1, with 9 nucleotides matching TRBD1. Germline assignment: CDR1 SGHRS and CDR2 YFSETQ. The CDR3 contains 13 residues. V lost 2 bases, J lost 7 bases, and 1 base stayed unmatched. The CDR3 protein is CASSFGTGNEQFF. The DNA for the CDR3 is TGCGCCAGCAGCTTCGGGACAGGGAATGAGCAGTTCTTC.

V gene TRBV30 combines with J gene TRBJ2-5; 8 nucleotides align to TRBD2. The CDR3 totals 14 residues. The ends lost 7 bases at V and 4 bases at J; junction bases unmatched: 11. Per the germline V gene, CDR1 is GTSNPN and CDR2 is SVGIG (reference sequence). As DNA, the CDR3 is TGTGCCTTCGGGAGGGGGGGGGCCGGAGAGACCCAGTACTTC. Its protein is CAFGRGGAGETQYF. The full variable domain, with the rest looked up from reference TRBV30 and TRBJ2-5, is SQTIHQWPATLVQPVGSPLSLECTVEGTSNPNLYWYRQAAGRGLQLLFYSVGIGQISSEVPQNLSASRPQDRQFILSSKKLLLSDSGFYLCAFGRGGAGETQYFGPGTRLLVL.

This sequence joins TRBV11-2 and TRBJ1-2; D not resolved. Germline V gene lookup returns CDR1 SGHAT and CDR2 FQNNGV. Deletions cut 1 base from V and 6 bases from J, with 12 bases between. This CDR3 has 14 amino acids. The DNA for the CDR3 is TGTGCCAGCAGCTTAGGTACTCTCCAACATGGCTACACCTTC. Its translation: CASSLGTLQHGYTF.

J is TRBJ1-5 and V is TRBV18; 9 bases fit TRBD1. Losses at the gene ends were 2 bases for V and 5 bases for J; bases not matched to a gene: 4. The CDR3 extends over 15 amino acids. CDR1 is KGHSH, CDR2 LQKENI, per germline. CDR3 coding DNA: TGTGCCAGCTCACCAGGACAGGGGTCGGATCAGCCCCAGCATTTT. It yields the protein CASSPGQGSDQPQHF.

V and J are TRBV5-4 and TRBJ2-7; maybe TRBD2 (5 bases). CDR1 is SGHNT, CDR2 YYREEE, per germline (reference sequence). The CDR3 runs to 15 residues. Trimming left V 5 bases short and J 7 bases short, with 22 bases between. CDR3 nucleotide sequence: TGTGCCAGCAGATTAGATCCGACCCCCCGCGGGGAGCAGTACTTC. Translating it yields CASRLDPTPRGEQYF.

This clone turned up a few times. V is TRBV5-6 and J is TRBJ2-2; 10 positions match TRBD2. Germline V lookup: CDR1 SGHDT, CDR2 YYEEEE. Trimming took 1 base from V and 6 from J; bases not matched to a gene: 6. The CDR3 contains 16 residues. In DNA form, the CDR3 reads TGTGCCAGCAGCTTGTCTAGCGGGGGAGAAGCCGGGGAGCTGTTTTTT. Translation gives CASSLSSGGEAGELFF. Full variable domain (missing parts from reference TRBV5-6 and TRBJ2-2): DAGVTQSPTHLIKTRGQQVTLRCSPKSGHDTVSWYQQALGQGPQFIFQYYEEEERQRGNFPDRFSGHQFPNYSSELNVNALLLGDSALYLCASSLSSGGEAGELFFGEGSRLTVL.

This clone has only a few counts. The CDR3 end shows no conserved phenylalanine or tryptophan, and so a read error is likely. This chain joins TRBV30 and TRBJ1-2, with unresolved D. Germline V gene sequence: CDR1 GTSNPN, CDR2 SVGIG (reference sequence). The CDR3 length is 17 residues. Trimming cost V 2 bases and J 0 bases, with 19 bases left between them. The CDR3 reads CAWSTPHRRSPNYGYTV. The CDR3, as DNA: TGTGCCTGGAGTACCCCTCATCGGAGGTCGCCTAACTATGGCTACACCGTC.

This clone was observed a handful of times. The V and J genes are TRBV30 and TRBJ1-6; 7 bases agree with TRBD1. V shed 2 bases and J 6 bases; nucleotides not matched to a gene: 4. Germline CDR1 reads GTSNPN; CDR2 reads SVGIG (reference sequence). The CDR3 sequence is 14 residues long. CDR3 nucleotide sequence: TGTGCCTGGAGTAGGAGACAGGGTAATTCACCCCTCCACTTT. Translating gives CAWSRRQGNSPLHF.

This clone turned up a few times. The chain combines TRBV2 with TRBJ2-2; D is possibly TRBD2 (7 bases). This CDR3 comprises 16 residues. The V end was cut by 8 bases, the J end by 8 bases, with 24 bases between. The germline CDR1 and CDR2 sequences are SNHLY and FYNNEI. CDR3 region: CASSLGGGPAGGELFF. The DNA for the CDR3 is TGTGCCAGCTCCCTGGGAGGGGGGCCCGCCGGAGGGGAGCTGTTTTTT. Using reference TRBV2 and TRBJ2-2 for the parts outside the CDR3, the full variable domain is EPEVTQTPSHQVTQMGQEVILRCVPISNHLYFYWYRQILGQKVEFLVSFYNNEISEKSEIFDDQFSVERPDGSNFTLKIRSTKLEDSAMYFCASSLGGGPAGGELFFGEGSRLTVL.

This clone appeared a few times. CDR3 in amino acids: CASSPGTLGYTF. Here the CDR3 DNA reads TGTGCCAGCAGCCCCGGGACATTGGGCTACACCTTC. V and J are TRBV5-6 and TRBJ1-2, with D possibly TRBD1 on 6 matching bases. Germline V gene sequence: CDR1 SGHDT, CDR2 YYEEEE. The ends were cut back, 4 bases at V and 8 bases at J, with 12 bases in the middle. The CDR3 is 12 residues long.

V gene TRBV27 combines with J gene TRBJ1-1; 8 bases are a match to TRBD1. J gave up 6 bases and V 6 bases, and 21 bases lay outside the gene matches. Germline V CDR1 and CDR2: MNHEY, SMNVEV (reference sequence). This CDR3 has 18 amino acids. For the CDR3, the DNA is TGTGCCAGCAGCCCTCTGAGACAGGGGATAGAACCATACCCTGAAGCTTTCTTT. Amino acid sequence: CASSPLRQGIEPYPEAFF.

This clone was counted only a few times. The V call is TRBV29-1, the J call TRBJ1-1; D gene uncertain. The CDR3 is 10 amino acids. CDR1 SQVTM and CDR2 ANQGSEA come from the germline V gene. Trimming cost V 7 bases and J 5 bases, with 8 bases left between them. CDR3 sequence (DNA): TGCAGCGCTAGTTGGACTGAAGCTTTCTTT. It specifies CSASWTEAFF. The complete variable domain, with remaining parts taken from reference TRBV29-1 and TRBJ1-1, reads SAVISQKPSRDICQRGTSLTIQCQVDSQVTMMFWYRQQPGQSLTLIATANQGSEATYESGFVIDKFPISRPNLTFSTLTVSNMSPEDSSIYLCSASWTEAFFGQGTRLTVV.

The rearrangement uses TRBV5-4 and TRBJ2-7; possible D gene TRBD2, 5 bases. Per the germline V gene, CDR1 is SGHNT and CDR2 is YYREEE (reference sequence). Trimming took 0 bases from V and 6 from J, leaving 13 bases between them. There are 14 residues in the CDR3. In nucleotides, the CDR3 is TGTGCCAGCAGCTTGGCCGGGGTTTTCAGCGAGCAGTACTTC. As protein: CASSLAGVFSEQYF.

This clone was observed a handful of times. The V and J genes are TRBV5-1 and TRBJ1-4, with 7 nucleotides matching TRBD1. Trimming took 5 bases from V and 4 from J; bases not matched to a gene: 8. The CDR3 is made up of 15 amino acids. Germline V gives CDR1 SGHRS, CDR2 YFSETQ. In DNA form, the CDR3 reads TGCGCCAGCAGTGGGCCAGGGGGGCATAATGAAAAACTGTTTTTT. Its translation is CASSGPGGHNEKLFF.

V and J are TRBV19 and TRBJ1-5, with D unresolved. The V gene lost 7 bases and the J gene lost 1 base, with 17 bases spanning the gap. This CDR3 is 16 amino acids long. The germline V gene has CDR1 LNHDA and CDR2 SQIVND (reference sequence). The CDR3 reads CASTLRQYSSNQPQHF. The CDR3 coding sequence is TGTGCCAGTACCTTGCGCCAGTATAGCAGCAATCAGCCCCAGCATTTT.

This clone was counted between two and nine times. The rearrangement uses TRBV28 and TRBJ1-1; the D is unclear. This CDR3 is built from 14 residues. Deletions cut 8 bases from V and 1 base from J, with 14 bases between. CDR1 MDHEN and CDR2 SYDVKM come from the germline V gene. The CDR3 sequence: CASSPVSSNTEAFF. In DNA, the CDR3 is TGTGCCAGCTCCCCCGTCAGTTCGAACACTGAAGCTTTCTTT.

The sample holds a few counts of this clone. The chain is built from TRBV5-5 and TRBJ2-7; no clear D gene. From germline, CDR1 is SGHKS and CDR2 YYEKEE (reference sequence). The CDR3 covers 14 residues. V shed 1 base and J shed 4 bases, with 12 bases lying between them. The CDR3, as DNA: TGTGCCAGCAGCTTGTCACAGAGAGCTTACGAGCAGTACTTC. Amino acid sequence: CASSLSQRAYEQYF.

This rearrangement joins TRBV6-1 to TRBJ1-5; 8 bases align to TRBD1. Unmatched junction bases numbered 10, after V lost 6 bases and J lost 6 bases. The CDR3 contains 15 residues. CDR1 is MNHNS and CDR2 is SASEGT in the germline V gene. CDR3 in amino acids: CASRLQTGAGQPQHF. CDR3 sequence (DNA): TGTGCCAGCAGACTCCAGACAGGGGCTGGTCAGCCCCAGCATTTT.

This clone showed up just a few times. The rearrangement links TRBV5-1 to TRBJ1-2; TRBD1 matches at 7 bases. Germline CDR1 SGHRS, CDR2 YFSETQ. V was pared by 5 bases and J by 4 bases, with 8 bases of the junction left unmatched. The CDR3 spans 14 residues. The CDR3 reads CASSSSGTAYGYTF. The CDR3 coding sequence is TGCGCCAGCAGTTCTTCCGGGACAGCCTATGGCTACACCTTC.

This clone was counted only a few times. This rearrangement joins TRBV9 to TRBJ1-2, with D perhaps matching TRBD1 (5 bases). Germline CDR1 and CDR2: SGDLS and YYNGEE. Between the trimmed V and J ends, which lost 3 bases and 3 bases, there was a span of 6 bases. This CDR3 comprises 12 residues. The CDR3 coding sequence is TGTGCCAGCAGCGGGGGGGACTATGGCTACACCTTC. Encoded protein: CASSGGDYGYTF.

This clone was seen more than once but under ten times. This chain links TRBV11-2 with TRBJ1-2; tentatively, D is TRBD1 (5 bases). The germline V gene has CDR1 SGHAT and CDR2 FQNNGV. Trimming took 1 base from V and 7 from J, leaving 13 bases between them. The CDR3 consists of 14 residues. The CDR3 is CASSLGGVGFGYTF. CDR3 nucleotides: TGTGCCAGCAGCTTAGGGGGGGTCGGGTTTGGCTACACCTTC. The full variable domain, rest sourced from reference TRBV11-2 and TRBJ1-2, is EAGVAQSPRYKIIEKRQSVAFWCNPISGHATLYWYQQILGQGPKLLIQFQNNGVVDDSQLPKDRFSAERLKGVDSTLKIQPAKLEDSAVYLCASSLGGVGFGYTFGSGTRLTVV.

The rearrangement joins TRBV6-6 to TRBJ2-7, with D maybe TRBD1 (5 bases). Germline CDR1 reads MNHNY; CDR2 reads SVGAGI (reference sequence). V lost 0 bases and J 3 bases, leaving 12 bases between the germline ends. CDR3 size: 15 residues. CDR3 nucleotide sequence: TGTGCCAGCAGTTACTCGCGACAGCGCGTCTACGAGCAGTACTTC. It codes for CASSYSRQRVYEQYF.

This clone was seen a handful of times. The rearrangement uses TRBV5-1 and TRBJ1-3; D might be TRBD1 (5 bases). Germline assignment: CDR1 SGHRS and CDR2 YFSETQ. The CDR3 covers 17 residues. Between the trimmed V and J ends, which lost 0 bases and 0 bases, there was a span of 13 bases. The CDR3 coding sequence is TGCGCCAGCAGCTTGGGCGGGACCCTAAACTCTGGAAACACCATATATTTT. Translated: CASSLGGTLNSGNTIYF.

This chain links TRBV16 with TRBJ1-1; D is undetermined. The ends were cut back, 0 bases at V and 7 bases at J, with 12 bases in the middle. This CDR3 has 14 residues. Germline V lookup: CDR1 KGHSY, CDR2 FQNENV. The CDR3 protein is CASSQSLAGGEAFF. The CDR3 region has the DNA TGTGCCAGCAGCCAATCTTTGGCAGGTGGTGAAGCTTTCTTT.

This clone has more than one count but fewer than ten. CDR3 nucleotides: TGTGCCAGCAGGGGAGGACAGGGACCATCCTACGAGCAGTACTTC. Protein: CASRGGQGPSYEQYF. The V gene is TRBV6-5, the J gene TRBJ2-7; 8 bases are shared with TRBD1. V lost 6 bases, J lost 1 base, and 8 bases stayed unmatched. CDR3 length: 15 amino acids. Germline V gene data show CDR1 as MNHEY and CDR2 as SVGAGI.

This clone was found a few times. CDR3 sequence reads: CASGAGDKHNEQFF. The DNA for the CDR3 is TGTGCCAGCGGGGCCGGGGACAAGCACAATGAGCAGTTCTTC. V and J are TRBV21-1 and TRBJ2-1; the tabulated D call, TRBD1, remains unverified against the DNA. TRBV21-1 is a pseudogene. The length of the CDR3 is 14 residues.

The CDR3 DNA sequence: TGTGCCAGCAGCCTCATGGAGGGACATCAGCCCCAGCATTTT. Encoded protein: CASSLMEGHQPQHF. The genes are TRBV7-6 and TRBJ1-5; tentatively, D is TRBD1 (5 bases). Germline CDR1 SGHVS, CDR2 FNYEAQ. This CDR3 spans 14 amino acids. V gave up 5 bases and J gave up 5 bases, with 13 bases separating them.